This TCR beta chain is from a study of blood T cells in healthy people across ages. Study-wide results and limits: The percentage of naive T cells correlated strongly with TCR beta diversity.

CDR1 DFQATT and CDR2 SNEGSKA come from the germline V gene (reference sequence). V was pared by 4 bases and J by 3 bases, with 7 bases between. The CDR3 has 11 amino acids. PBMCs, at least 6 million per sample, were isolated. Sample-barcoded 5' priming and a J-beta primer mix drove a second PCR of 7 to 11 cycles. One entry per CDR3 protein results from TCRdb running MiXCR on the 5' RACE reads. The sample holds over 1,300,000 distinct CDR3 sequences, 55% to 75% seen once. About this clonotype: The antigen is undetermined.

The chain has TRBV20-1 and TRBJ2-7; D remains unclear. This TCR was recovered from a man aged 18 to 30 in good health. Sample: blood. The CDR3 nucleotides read TGCAGTGCTATTAAGATCTACGAGCAGTACTTC. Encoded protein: CSAIKIYEQYF.